This TCR beta chain was retrieved from a study of beta chain features in type 1 diabetes. Study-level findings and limits: Compared with healthy donors, patients appeared to share more similar naive, central memory and regulatory TCRB repertoires. For Type 1 diabetes patients, all four CD4+ subsets carried TCRB CDR3s that were moderately but significantly shorter.

Trimming removed 3 bases from V and 7 bases from J, with 8 bases in between. Germline-derived CDR1 and CDR2 are SGHRS and YFSETQ. The CDR3 covers 13 residues. The sequenced template was cDNA made from the entire isolated RNA. Assay: immunoSEQ multiplex PCR; the TCRdb copy retains only in-frame clones and omits some. This sample yields approximately 730,000 clones, of which roughly 13% are seen a single time; 0.022% belongs to the top ten. This clone was detected only a few times. Its target is not known. At the DNA level, this CDR3 is encoded by other sequences in the same sample as well. This TCR was recovered from a man younger than 35 with type 1 diabetes. Source material: naive CD4+ T cells from blood. The gene calls are TRBV5-1 and TRBJ1-6; D unresolved. The chain's CDR3 is CASSSSGNSPLHF. The CDR3 DNA follows: TGCGCCAGCAGCTCGTCAGGCAATTCACCCCTCCACTTT.